Included here is one T cell receptor (beta chain) sequence, with context. Per the study methods: Scientists estimated how many nucleated cells there were by amplifying reference gene primers. This table comes from immunoSEQ multiplex PCR, and its TCRdb copy is limited to in-frame clones, with some not included. V and J calls plus clone size are reproduced from that table; the DNA served to infer D and trimming. The data hold over 50,000 clones, with approximately 78% observed a single time. The CDR3 extends over 10 amino acids. V was trimmed by 8 bases and J by 3 bases, leaving 5 bases between them. Germline-derived CDR1 and CDR2 are MNHEY and SVGAGI. The data were taken from a study of blood T cell repertoires in COVID-19. Background on the study: Samples of COVID-19 (acute and convalescent) were obtained from the United States, Italy and Spain. PBMCs, B-cell-depleted T cells, or T cells were the source of the cDNA or gDNA that made up the material.

The sequenced material came from PBMCs or T cells enriched from blood (not recorded which). The V gene is TRBV6-5, the J gene TRBJ2-7; D uncertain. This TCR was sampled from a woman in her 40s with acute COVID-19. The DNA of the CDR3 is TGTGCCAGCGCCGGCTACGAGCAGTACGTC. Encoded protein: CASAGYEQYV.